This section outlines one T cell receptor beta chain sequence together with its context. The data originate from a study of blood T cell repertoires in COVID-19. Turning to the study itself: The United States, Italy and Spain provided the acute and convalescent COVID-19 samples. Nucleic acid was either cDNA or gDNA, and it came from T cells, B-cell-depleted T cells, or PBMCs.

The CDR3 covers 16 residues. Germline lookup yields CDR1 LGHNA and CDR2 YSLEER. V lost 3 bases, J lost 4 bases, and 18 bases lay in between. Sequenced by immunoSEQ multiplex PCR; TCRdb stores in-frame clones only, minus some. This sample has under 150,000 clones, with around 80% found just once. The chain links TRBV4-3 to TRBJ1-1; possibly TRBD1 for D (5 bases). This receptor was taken from a woman of 80 years or more in a cohort sampled during active or convalescent COVID-19. Specimen: peripheral blood. The CDR3 protein is CASSHLLGGGGTEAFF. For the CDR3, the DNA is TGCGCCAGCAGCCACCTCTTGGGGGGTGGGGGCACTGAAGCTTTCTTT.